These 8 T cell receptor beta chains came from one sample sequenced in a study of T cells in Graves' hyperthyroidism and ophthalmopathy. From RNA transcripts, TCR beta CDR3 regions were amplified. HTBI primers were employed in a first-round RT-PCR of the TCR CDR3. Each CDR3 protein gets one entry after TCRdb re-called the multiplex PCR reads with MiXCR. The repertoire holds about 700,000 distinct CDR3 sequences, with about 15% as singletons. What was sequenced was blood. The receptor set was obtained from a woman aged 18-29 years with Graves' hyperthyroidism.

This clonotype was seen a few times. The DNA for the CDR3 is TGTGCCACCAGCAGCCCGGACAAGGTGACGGGTACTAATGAAAAACTGTTTTTT. Translating gives CATSSPDKVTGTNEKLFF. The chain recombines TRBV15 with TRBJ1-4; D might be TRBD1 (5 bases). The CDR3 totals 18 residues. V lost 3 bases, J lost 2 bases, and 19 bases lay in between. Germline CDR1 LNHNV, CDR2 YYDKDF (reference sequence).

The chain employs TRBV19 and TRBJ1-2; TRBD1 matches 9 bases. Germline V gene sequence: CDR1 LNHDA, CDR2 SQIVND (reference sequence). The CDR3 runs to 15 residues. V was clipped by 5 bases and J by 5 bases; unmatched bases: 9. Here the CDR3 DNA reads TGTGCCAGTAGTTTGACCGGGACAGGGAATTATGGCTACACCTTC. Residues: CASSLTGTGNYGYTF.

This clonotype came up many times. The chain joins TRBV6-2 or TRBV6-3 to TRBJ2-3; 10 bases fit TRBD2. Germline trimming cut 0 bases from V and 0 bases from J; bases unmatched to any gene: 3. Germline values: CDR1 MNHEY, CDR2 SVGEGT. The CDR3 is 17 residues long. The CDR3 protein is CASSYSGLARSTDTQYF. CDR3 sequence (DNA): TGTGCCAGCAGTTACTCGGGACTAGCGAGGAGCACAGATACGCAGTATTTT.

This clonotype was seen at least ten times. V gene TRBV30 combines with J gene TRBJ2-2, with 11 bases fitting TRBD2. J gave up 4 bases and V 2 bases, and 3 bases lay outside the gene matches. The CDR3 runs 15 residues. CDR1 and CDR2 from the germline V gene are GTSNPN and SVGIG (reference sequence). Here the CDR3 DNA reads TGTGCCTGGAGTCGACTAGCGGGAATCACCGGGGAGCTGTTTTTT. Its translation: CAWSRLAGITGELFF.

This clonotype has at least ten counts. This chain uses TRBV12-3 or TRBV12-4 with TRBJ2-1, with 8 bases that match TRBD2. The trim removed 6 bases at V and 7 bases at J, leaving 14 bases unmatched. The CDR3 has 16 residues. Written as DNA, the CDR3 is TGTGCCAGCAGCCAAGCGGGAGAGAGGGGAGGGAATGAGCAGTTCTTC. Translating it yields CASSQAGERGGNEQFF.

In nucleotides, the CDR3 is TGTGCCAGCAGCCACTTCGGACAGGGGAACACTGAAGCTTTCTTT. Translating it yields CASSHFGQGNTEAFF. This chain uses TRBV9 with TRBJ1-1; the match to TRBD1 covers 8 bases. Germline CDR1 is SGDLS and CDR2 is YYNGEE. V was clipped by 4 bases and J by 1 base; unmatched bases: 6. The CDR3 is 15 amino acids.

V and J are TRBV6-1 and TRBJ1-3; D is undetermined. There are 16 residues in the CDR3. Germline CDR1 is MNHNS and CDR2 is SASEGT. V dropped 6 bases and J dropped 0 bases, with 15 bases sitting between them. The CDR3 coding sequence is TGTGCCAGCAGGAGAGGACGGCGCTCCTCTGGAAACACCATATATTTT. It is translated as CASRRGRRSSGNTIYF.

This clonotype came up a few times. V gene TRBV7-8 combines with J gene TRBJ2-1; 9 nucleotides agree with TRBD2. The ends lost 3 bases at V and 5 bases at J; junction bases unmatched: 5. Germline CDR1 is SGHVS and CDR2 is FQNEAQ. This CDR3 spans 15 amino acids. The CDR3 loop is CASSFGSGSDNEQFF. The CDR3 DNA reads TGTGCCAGCAGCTTCGGTAGCGGGAGCGACAATGAGCAGTTCTTC.